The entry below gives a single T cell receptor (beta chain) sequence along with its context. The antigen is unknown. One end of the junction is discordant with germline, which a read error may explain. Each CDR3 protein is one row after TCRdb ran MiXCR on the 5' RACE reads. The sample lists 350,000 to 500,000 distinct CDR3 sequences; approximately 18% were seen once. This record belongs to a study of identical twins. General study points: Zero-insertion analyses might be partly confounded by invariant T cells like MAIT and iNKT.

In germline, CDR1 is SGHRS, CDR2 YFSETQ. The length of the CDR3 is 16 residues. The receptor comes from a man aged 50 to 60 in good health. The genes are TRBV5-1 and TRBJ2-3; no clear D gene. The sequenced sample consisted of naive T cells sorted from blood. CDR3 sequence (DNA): TGCGCCAGCCGCTTGGATGTCCGATCTAGCACAGATACGCAGTATTTT. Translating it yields CASRLDVRSSTDTQYF.